This is a list of T cell receptor beta chains from one sample in a study of cytomegalovirus exposure and HLA in healthy donors. The protocol was immunoSEQ multiplex PCR, while the TCRdb copy is restricted to in-frame clones and leaves out a portion. The profile shows about 96,000 clones, 60% to 75% of them singletons. The sequencing input was PBMCs. These receptors originate from a woman aged 70-85 years in good health and CMV-seropositive. The CDR3 runs from the conserved cysteine through the conserved F or W. D genes are given only for firm matches. The size field is filled for only some rows; it gives once, few, many or a size class.

few,TRBJ2-5,TRBV7-2,TRBD2,TGTGCCAGCAGCAAATCGACTAGCGGGGGGGCTAGAGAGACCCAGTACTTC,CASSKSTSGGARETQYF
NA,TRBJ2-3,TRBV6-5,NA,TGTGCCAGCAGTTCTAGGGATACGCAGTATTTT,CASSSRDTQYF
once,TRBJ1-4,TRBV28,NA,TGTGCCAGCAGGGACTACGGGCCATTGTATGAAAAACTGTTTTTT,CASRDYGPLYEKLFF
NA,TRBJ2-5,TRBV6-1,NA,TGTGCCACATGGAGCAGGGTGAATCTCCAAGAGACCCAGTACTTC,CATWSRVNLQETQYF
NA,TRBJ2-7,TRBV30,NA,TGTGCCTGGAGTTTTAGCCCTAACTCCTACGAGCAGTACTTC,CAWSFSPNSYEQYF
NA,TRBJ2-1,TRBV2,NA,TGTGCCAATAACAGGTACAATGAGCAGTTCTTC,CANNRYNEQFF
few,TRBJ1-5,TRBV10-2,NA,TGCGCCAGCAGTGAGTTCCCGGTGAATCAGCCCCAGCATTTT,CASSEFPVNQPQHF
NA,TRBJ2-1,TRBV5-4,NA,TGTGCCAGCAGCCAAACCTACAATGAGCAGTTCTTC,CASSQTYNEQFF
NA,TRBJ1-4,TRBV5-1,NA,TGCGCCAGCAGCTTGGCGGGGAATAATGAAAAACTGTTTTTT,CASSLAGNNEKLFF
once,TRBJ2-1,TRBV6-1,TRBD2,TGTGCCAGCAAGTCGGGACTAGCGCACAATGAGCAGTTCTTC,CASKSGLAHNEQFF
few,TRBJ1-4,TRBV4-3,TRBD1,TGCGCCAGCAGCCCAGGACAGGGAGGCTCTAATGAAAAACTGTTTTTT,CASSPGQGGSNEKLFF
NA,TRBJ2-1,TRBV6-1,TRBD1,TGTGCCAGCAGTGAAATCCCCCCAGGACAGGGATCCTACAATGAGCAGTTCTTC,CASSEIPPGQGSYNEQFF
NA,TRBJ2-1,TRBV6-1,TRBD1,TGTGCCAGCAGGACTCCGGGACAGACCTACAATGAGCAGTTCTTC,CASRTPGQTYNEQFF
NA,TRBJ1-2,TRBV7-2,TRBD1,TGTGCCAGCAGCAGGGGACAGGGGAATGGCTACACCTTC,CASSRGQGNGYTF
few,TRBJ2-7,TRBV18,TRBD1,TGTGCCAGCTCACCACGGAAGGGGGCAAGTTACGAGCAGTACTTC,CASSPRKGASYEQYF
NA,TRBJ1-4,TRBV28,NA,TGTGCCAGCAGTTCCCCCTCGGCGGCAGCGGAAAAACTGTTTTTT,CASSSPSAAAEKLFF